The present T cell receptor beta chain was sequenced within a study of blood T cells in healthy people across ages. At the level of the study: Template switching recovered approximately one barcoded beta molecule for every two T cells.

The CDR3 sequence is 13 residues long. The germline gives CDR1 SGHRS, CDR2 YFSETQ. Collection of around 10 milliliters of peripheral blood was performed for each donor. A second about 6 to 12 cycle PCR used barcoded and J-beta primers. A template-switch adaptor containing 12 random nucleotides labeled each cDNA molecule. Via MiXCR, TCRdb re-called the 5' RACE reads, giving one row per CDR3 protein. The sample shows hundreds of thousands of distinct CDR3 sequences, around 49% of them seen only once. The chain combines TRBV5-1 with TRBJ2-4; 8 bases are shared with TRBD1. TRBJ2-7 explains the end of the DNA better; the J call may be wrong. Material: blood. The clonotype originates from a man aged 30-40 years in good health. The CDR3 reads CASRGQVKYEQYF. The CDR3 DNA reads TGCGCCAGCAGGGGACAGGTAAAATACGAGCAGTACTTC.